This T cell receptor (beta chain) is from a study of T cell responses to AZD1222 COVID-19 vaccine. Study background: It was second doses at about 4 or about 12 weeks that were pooled.

The method was immunoSEQ multiplex PCR; TCRdb's version includes in-frame clones alone and lacks a portion of them. Of about 72,000 clones in the sample, about nine tenths were seen once. Findings and caveats of the study: The donor cohort was predominantly white British with a female majority, and clonal diversity may have been underestimated. As reported, nearly half of all spike-specific TCRs target variant regions that are unmutated.

With regard to this clone: Its target is not known.

CDR1 is SNHLY, CDR2 FYNNEI, per germline. Between the trimmed V and J ends, which lost 6 bases and 10 bases, there was a span of 12 bases. The CDR3 extends over 11 amino acids. The gene calls are TRBV2 and TRBJ1-1; no clear D gene. This clonotype was obtained from an adult in good health. The specimen comprised peripheral blood, sampled on day 0 of AZD1222 vaccination. CDR3 region: CASRPDRGAFF. The CDR3 DNA follows: TGTGCCAGCAGGCCCGACCGAGGAGCTTTCTTT. Full variable domain (rest looked up from reference TRBV2 and TRBJ1-1): EPEVTQTPSHQVTQMGQEVILRCVPISNHLYFYWYRQILGQKVEFLVSFYNNEISEKSEIFDDQFSVERPDGSNFTLKIRSTKLEDSAMYFCASRPDRGAFFGQGTRLTVV.